The rows below give T cell receptor beta chains drawn from one sample of a study of cytomegalovirus exposure and HLA in healthy donors. Assay used: immunoSEQ multiplex PCR; TCRdb lists only in-frame clones, some missing. The sample includes about 51,000 clones. Sequencing was done on a sample of PBMCs. These TCRs come from a female donor in good health and CMV-seronegative. Both conserved end residues are part of each CDR3. A D gene is named only where the DNA matches it firmly.

d_gene	v_gene	j_gene	CDR3nt	CDR3aa
TRBD1	TRBV5-1	TRBJ1-1	TGCGCCAGCAGCGAACAGGGGTTTGGGAACACTGAAGCTTTCTTT	CASSEQGFGNTEAFF
.	TRBV5-6	TRBJ1-1	TGTGCCAGCAGCTTGGCCGGGGGGAACACTGAAGCTTTCTTT	CASSLAGGNTEAFF
.	TRBV4-2	TRBJ2-3	TGTGCCAGCCAACGCGGGAATAAAGATACGCAGTATTTT	CASQRGNKDTQYF
TRBD1	TRBV4-1	TRBJ1-2	TGCGCCAGCAGCCAAGATCCGGACAGGGCAGTATTGAGAGATGGCTACACCTTC	CASSQDPDRAVLRDGYTF
.	TRBV29-1	TRBJ2-2	TGCAGCGTTGACGGACTATCGAACACCGGGGAGCTGTTTTTT	CSVDGLSNTGELFF
TRBD1	TRBV5-5	TRBJ1-4	TGTGCCAGCAGCCAGGAGGGGGCGTACGAAAAACTGTTTTTT	CASSQEGAYEKLFF
.	TRBV5-8	TRBJ1-2	TGTGCCAGCAGCCCCACGTGGCTGTCCCTCAGTGGCTACACCTTC	CASSPTWLSLSGYTF
TRBD1	TRBV19	TRBJ2-2	TGTGCCAGTAGAGCCGGACAGGGGATGACCGGGGAGCTGTTTTTT	CASRAGQGMTGELFF
.	TRBV29-1	TRBJ1-1	TGCAGCGTTACAGGGCACACTGAAGCTTTCTTT	CSVTGHTEAFF
TRBD1	TRBV6-1	TRBJ1-1	TGTGCCAGCACCTCCCGGACAGGATTGAACACTGAAGCTTTCTTT	CASTSRTGLNTEAFF
TRBD2	TRBV2	TRBJ2-1	TGTGCCAGTTCCTTAGCGGGAGTTGACAATGAGCAGTTCTTC	CASSLAGVDNEQFF
TRBD1	TRBV7-9	TRBJ1-6	TGTGCCAGCAGCTCCTCCGGGACAGCGATTAATTCACCCCTCCACTTT	CASSSSGTAINSPLHF
.	TRBV6-1	TRBJ1-5	TGTGCCAGCAGTCGTTATAGCAATCAGCCCCAGCATTTT	CASSRYSNQPQHF
TRBD2	TRBV28	TRBJ2-7	TGTGCCAGCAGTCACCGGACTAGCGGGGGGTACGAGCAGTACTTC	CASSHRTSGGYEQYF
.	TRBV18	TRBJ2-2	TGTGCCAGCTCCCCCCAGGGGTCGCGAATCGGGGAGCTGTTTTTT	CASSPQGSRIGELFF
.	TRBV7-9	TRBJ2-4	TGTGCCAGCAGCTCTCGGAGGAACTGG	CASSSRRNW
.	TRBV15	TRBJ1-1	TGTGCCACCAGCATTGACAGAACTGAAGCTTTCTTT	CATSIDRTEAFF
.	TRBV29-1	TRBJ1-1	TGCAGCGTTGGAGGGGGGGCAAGTGACACTGAAGCTTTCTTT	CSVGGGASDTEAFF
.	TRBV30	TRBJ2-2	TGTGCCTGGAGTGTACGGGGGGAGCTGTTTTTT	CAWSVRGELFF
TRBD2	TRBV29-1	TRBJ2-3	TGCAGCGGCGGGAGGGTAGGATCCACAGATACGCAGTATTTT	CSGGRVGSTDTQYF
.	TRBV19	TRBJ1-6	TGTGCCAGTACCCGGTACAGGATGGATTCACCCCTCCACTTT	CASTRYRMDSPLHF
.	TRBV6-1	TRBJ1-1	TGTGCCAGCAGTGAAATCGGCGAGGCTGAAGCTTTCTTT	CASSEIGEAEAFF
TRBD2	TRBV19	TRBJ2-5	TGTGCCAGTAGCACTAGCGGGAGGAGGGAGACCCAGTACTTC	CASSTSGRRETQYF
.	TRBV19	TRBJ2-5	TGTGCCAGTAGTATTGGGCAGGAGACCCAGTACTTC	CASSIGQETQYF
.	TRBV29-1	TRBJ1-1	TGCAGTGGCCGGGGGAACACTGAAGCTTTCTTT	CSGRGNTEAFF
.	TRBV4-1	TRBJ2-1	TGCGCCAGCAGCGTTGTTGGGACTGTCATGAATGAGCAGTTCTTC	CASSVVGTVMNEQFF
TRBD1	TRBV6-5	TRBJ2-7	TGTGCCAGCAGCCCGGACAGGGGGAACGCCTACGAGCAGTACTTC	CASSPDRGNAYEQYF
TRBD1	TRBV18	TRBJ2-7	TGTGCCAGCTCACCACTGGACAGGGCTCTCGAGCAGTACTTC	CASSPLDRALEQYF
.	TRBV6-5	TRBJ1-4	TGTGCCAGCAGATACTCGGGGCTCAATGAAAAACTGTTTTTT	CASRYSGLNEKLFF
TRBD2	TRBV4-1	TRBJ2-2	TGCGCCAGCAGCCTACTTAGAGTGGGAGGGCCGAACACCGGGGAGCTGTTTTTT	CASSLLRVGGPNTGELFF
.	TRBV5-1	TRBJ2-7	TGCGCCAGCAGCTTGGTGACAGTTTCCTACGAGCAGTACTTC	CASSLVTVSYEQYF
.	TRBV4-1	TRBJ1-1	TGCGCCAGCAGCCTGCAGGGCCGCCCCACTGAAGCTTTCTTT	CASSLQGRPTEAFF